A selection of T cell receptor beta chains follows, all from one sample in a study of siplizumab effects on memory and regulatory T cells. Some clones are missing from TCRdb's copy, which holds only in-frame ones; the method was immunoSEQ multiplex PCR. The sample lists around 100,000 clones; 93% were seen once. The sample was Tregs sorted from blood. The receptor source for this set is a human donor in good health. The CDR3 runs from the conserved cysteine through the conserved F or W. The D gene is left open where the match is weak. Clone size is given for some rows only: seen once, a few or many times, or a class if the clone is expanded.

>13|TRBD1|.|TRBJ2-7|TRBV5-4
CASSQDRVHEQYF
TGTGCCAGCAGCCAGGACAGGGTCCACGAGCAGTACTTC
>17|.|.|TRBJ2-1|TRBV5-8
CASSLFLGGPRVHEQFF
TGTGCCAGCAGCTTGTTTCTGGGCGGTCCTCGAGTGCATGAGCAGTTCTTC
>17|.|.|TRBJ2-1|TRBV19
CASSIVTSWTAYNEQFF
TGTGCCAGTAGTATAGTGACAAGTTGGACAGCGTACAATGAGCAGTTCTTC
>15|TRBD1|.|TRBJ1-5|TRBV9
CASRYRGGGNQPQHF
TGTGCCAGCAGGTACAGGGGAGGCGGCAATCAGCCCCAGCATTTT
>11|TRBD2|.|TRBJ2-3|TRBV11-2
CASSPGGTQYF
TGTGCCAGCAGCCCGGGAGGCACGCAGTATTTT
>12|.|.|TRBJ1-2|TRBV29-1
CSGGRGGNGYTF
TGCAGCGGGGGCAGAGGGGGAAATGGCTACACCTTC
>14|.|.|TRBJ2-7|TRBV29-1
CSVGYSVTSYEQYF
TGCAGCGTTGGCTACTCGGTAACCTCCTACGAGCAGTACTTC
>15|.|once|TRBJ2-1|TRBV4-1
CASSQRDWAYNEQFF
TGCGCCAGCAGCCAACGGGACTGGGCATACAATGAGCAGTTCTTC
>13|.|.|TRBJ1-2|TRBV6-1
CASSFGQNYGYTF
TGTGCCAGCAGCTTTGGACAGAACTATGGCTACACCTTC
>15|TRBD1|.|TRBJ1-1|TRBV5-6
CASSQWDSWITEAFF
TGTGCCAGCAGCCAATGGGACAGTTGGATCACTGAAGCTTTCTTT
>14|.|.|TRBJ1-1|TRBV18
CASSPPGGDTEAFF
TGTGCCAGCTCACCCCCCGGCGGAGACACTGAAGCTTTCTTT
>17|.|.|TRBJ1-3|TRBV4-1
CASSQEARAISGNTIYF
TGCGCCAGCAGCCAAGAGGCTCGAGCCATCTCTGGAAACACCATATATTTT
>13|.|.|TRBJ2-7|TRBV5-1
CASSWDTTYEQYF
TGCGCCAGCAGCTGGGACACCACCTACGAGCAGTACTTC
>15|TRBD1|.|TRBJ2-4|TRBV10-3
CAISESEGQGSIQYF
TGTGCCATCAGTGAGTCGGAGGGACAGGGAAGCATTCAGTACTTC
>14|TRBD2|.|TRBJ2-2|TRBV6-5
CASSYSGTSKELFF
TGTGCCAGCAGTTACTCCGGGACTAGTAAAGAGCTGTTTTTT
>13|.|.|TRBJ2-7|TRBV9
CASSPQVADEQYF
TGTGCCAGCAGCCCACAAGTAGCGGACGAGCAGTACTTC
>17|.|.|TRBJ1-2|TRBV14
CASSQVGGRVGFYGYTF
TGTGCCAGCAGCCAAGTCGGGGGCAGGGTCGGGTTCTATGGCTACACCTTC
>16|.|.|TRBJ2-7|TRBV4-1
CASSQPSGRGPYEQYF
TGCGCCAGCAGCCAGCCTTCCGGCAGGGGACCCTACGAGCAGTACTTC
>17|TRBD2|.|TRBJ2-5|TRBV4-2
CASSQGRLAGGWETQYF
TGTGCCAGCAGCCAAGGCCGGCTAGCGGGAGGTTGGGAGACCCAGTACTTC
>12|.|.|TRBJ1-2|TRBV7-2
CASSLVVYGYTF
TGTGCCAGCAGCTTAGTTGTATATGGCTACACCTTC
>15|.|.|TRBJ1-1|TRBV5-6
CASSLLGAPDTEAFF
TGTGCCAGCAGCTTATTGGGGGCTCCGGACACTGAAGCTTTCTTT
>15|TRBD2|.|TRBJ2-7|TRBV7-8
CASSPTSGDSYEQYF
TGTGCCAGCAGCCCGACTAGCGGGGACTCCTACGAGCAGTACTTC
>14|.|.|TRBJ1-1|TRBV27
CASSPQRWRTEAFF
TGTGCCAGCAGCCCCCAGAGGTGGCGAACTGAAGCTTTCTTT
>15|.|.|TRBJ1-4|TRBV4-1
CASSQGFSPTEKLFF
TGCGCCAGCAGCCAGGGGTTTTCCCCAACGGAAAAACTGTTTTTT
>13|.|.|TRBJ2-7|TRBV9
CASSANPPYEQYF
TGTGCCAGCAGCGCTAACCCTCCCTACGAGCAGTACTTC
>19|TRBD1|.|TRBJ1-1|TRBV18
CASSPLRQGFIVMNTEAFF
TGTGCCAGCTCACCACTTAGACAGGGTTTTATAGTAATGAACACTGAAGCTTTCTTT
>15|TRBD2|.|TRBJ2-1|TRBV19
CATLSRGSSYNEQFF
TGTGCCACTCTTTCTCGCGGGAGCTCCTACAATGAGCAGTTCTTC
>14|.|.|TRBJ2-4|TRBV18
CASSPLPRGVVQYF
TGTGCCAGCTCACCTCTGCCTAGGGGGGTCGTTCAGTACTTC
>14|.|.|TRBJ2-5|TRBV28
CASSLVGGRETQYF
TGTGCCAGCAGTTTAGTCGGGGGTCGGGAGACCCAGTACTTC
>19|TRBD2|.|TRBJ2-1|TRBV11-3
CASSLLGLAGTFFGGEQFF
TGTGCCAGCAGCTTACTAGGGCTAGCGGGAACATTTTTCGGAGGTGAGCAGTTCTTC
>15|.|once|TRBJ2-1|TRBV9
CASSVGGGQYNEQFF
TGTGCCAGCAGCGTAGGAGGGGGGCAATACAATGAGCAGTTCTTC
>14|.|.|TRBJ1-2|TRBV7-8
CASSSGEEDYGYTF
TGTGCCAGCAGCTCAGGGGAGGAAGACTATGGCTACACCTTC
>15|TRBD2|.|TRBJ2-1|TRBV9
CASSARTSGHNEQFF
TGTGCCAGCAGCGCCCGGACTAGCGGGCACAATGAGCAGTTCTTC
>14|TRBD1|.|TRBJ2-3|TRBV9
CASTRGRSTDTQYF
TGTGCCAGTACAAGGGGGCGGAGCACAGATACGCAGTATTTT
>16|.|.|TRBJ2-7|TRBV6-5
CASSYSSPPGSYEQYF
TGTGCCAGCAGTTACTCGAGTCCCCCGGGCTCCTACGAGCAGTACTTC
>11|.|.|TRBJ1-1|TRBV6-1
CASSFPHEAFF
TGTGCCAGCAGTTTCCCCCATGAAGCTTTCTTT
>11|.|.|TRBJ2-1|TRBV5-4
CASGTLDEQFF
TGTGCCAGCGGTACGTTGGATGAGCAGTTCTTC
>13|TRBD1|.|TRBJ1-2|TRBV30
CAWRGQQIYGYTF
TGTGCCTGGAGGGGACAGCAGATATATGGCTACACCTTC
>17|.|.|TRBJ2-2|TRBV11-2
CASSLGGRVANTGELFF
TGTGCCAGCAGCTTAGGGGGCAGGGTAGCGAACACCGGGGAGCTGTTTTTT
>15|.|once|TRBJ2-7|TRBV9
CASSVGPEAPGEQYF
TGTGCCAGCAGCGTAGGGCCGGAGGCCCCGGGCGAGCAGTACTTC
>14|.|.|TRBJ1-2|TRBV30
CAWSVYMGNYGYTF
TGTGCCTGGAGTGTATATATGGGGAACTATGGCTACACCTTC
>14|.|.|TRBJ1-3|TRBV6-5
CASGGRNNGNTIYF
TGTGCCAGCGGAGGACGTAATAATGGAAACACCATATATTTT
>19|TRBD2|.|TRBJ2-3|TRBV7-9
CASSLSTSGGTPSTDTQYF
TGTGCCAGCAGCTTATCGACTAGCGGGGGGACCCCTAGCACAGATACGCAGTATTTT
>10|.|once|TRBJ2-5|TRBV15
CATSRETQYF
TGTGCCACCAGCAGAGAGACCCAGTACTTC
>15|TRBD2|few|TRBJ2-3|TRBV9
CASSPRVAGEDTQYF
TGTGCCAGCAGCCCCAGGGTAGCGGGAGAGGATACGCAGTATTTT
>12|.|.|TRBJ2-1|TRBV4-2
CASSQDRRGQFF
TGTGCCAGCAGCCAGGACCGCAGAGGGCAGTTCTTC
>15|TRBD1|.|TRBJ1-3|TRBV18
CASSPSGQGGGTIYF
TGTGCCAGCTCACCCTCCGGACAGGGAGGTGGCACCATATATTTT
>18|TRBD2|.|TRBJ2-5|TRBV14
CASSRRGAGLAFQETQYF
TGTGCCAGCAGCCGACGGGGGGCGGGACTAGCGTTTCAAGAGACCCAGTACTTC
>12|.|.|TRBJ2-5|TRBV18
CASSPGGLTQYF
TGTGCCAGCTCACCCGGGGGACTGACCCAGTACTTC
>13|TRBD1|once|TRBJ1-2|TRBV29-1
CSVEDRAEDGYTF
TGCAGCGTTGAGGACAGGGCTGAAGATGGCTACACCTTC
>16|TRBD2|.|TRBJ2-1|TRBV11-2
CASSSLLAGVYNEQFF
TGTGCCAGCAGCTCACTACTAGCGGGCGTCTACAATGAGCAGTTCTTC
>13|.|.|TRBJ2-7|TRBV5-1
CASSLASGYEQYF
TGCGCCAGCAGCTTGGCATCGGGGTACGAGCAGTACTTC
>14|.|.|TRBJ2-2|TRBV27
CASSAVRTTGELFF
TGTGCCAGCTCGGCGGTCAGGACCACCGGGGAGCTGTTTTTT
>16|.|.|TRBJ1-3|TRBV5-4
CASSLELGLAGNTIYF
TGTGCCAGCAGCTTGGAATTAGGGCTAGCTGGAAACACCATATATTTT
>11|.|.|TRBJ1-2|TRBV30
CAGRAYYGYTF
TGTGCCGGCAGGGCATACTATGGCTACACCTTC
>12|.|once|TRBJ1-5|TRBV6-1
CASGRTNQPQHF
TGTGCCAGCGGGCGGACAAATCAGCCCCAGCATTTT
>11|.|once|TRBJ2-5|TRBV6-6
CASSYEETQYF
TGTGCCAGCAGTTACGAGGAGACCCAGTACTTC
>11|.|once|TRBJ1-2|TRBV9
CASSGLYGYTF
TGTGCCAGCAGCGGACTCTATGGCTACACCTTC
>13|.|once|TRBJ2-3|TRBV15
CATSRDLGDTQYF
TGTGCCACCAGCAGAGATCTAGGGGATACGCAGTATTTT
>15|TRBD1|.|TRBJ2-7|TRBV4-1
CASSRIQGGSYEQYF
TGCGCCAGCAGCCGCATACAGGGGGGCTCCTACGAGCAGTACTTC